These T cell receptor beta chains were read from a single sample in a study of response to subunit inactivated influenza vaccine. Using its own MiXCR run on the RT-PCR reads, TCRdb lists one record per CDR3 protein. The sample lists fewer than 700,000 distinct CDR3 sequences; 10% to 15% were seen once. Sample: PBMCs from blood, taken around seven weeks after vaccination. The receptors shown here come from a man aged 50-60 years who received an inactivated influenza vaccine. CDR3s include the opening cysteine and the closing phenylalanine or tryptophan. Each record gives: J gene, CDR3 length, V gene, clone size, D gene, CDR3 DNA, CDR3 protein. The D gene is left open where the match is weak. Clone size, where shown, is once, few, many, or a class for clones that have expanded.

>TRBJ2-7|14|TRBV12-3/TRBV12-4|-|TRBD2
TGTGCCAGCAGTGTCGACTCTAGCGGGAGGGCCAGGTACTTC
CASSVDSSGRARYF
>TRBJ2-3|16|TRBV12-3/TRBV12-4|few|-
TGTGCCAGCAGTCTGAGGCCGCTGGGCAGGGCAGATACGCAGTATTTT
CASSLRPLGRADTQYF
>TRBJ2-3|14|TRBV28|few|TRBD1
TGTGCCAGCACCAACGACAGGGGTGTGGATACGCAGTATTTT
CASTNDRGVDTQYF
>TRBJ1-6|11|TRBV10-3|few|-
TGTGCCATAAGTAATATAGGTACCCTCCACTTT
CAISNIGTLHF
>TRBJ1-5|18|TRBV12-2|-|-
TGTGCAAGTCGCTTAGAACGGACAGGGGGTTATAGCAATCAGCCCCAGCATTTT
CASRLERTGGYSNQPQHF
>TRBJ1-6|14|TRBV5-6|few|-
TGTGCCAGCAGCTCTCCGGGACACCTTTCACCCCTCCACTTT
CASSSPGHLSPLHF
>TRBJ1-1|14|TRBV19|few|TRBD1
TGTGCCAGTAGACCGGGGGACAGCCGTCTCGCAGCTTTCTTT
CASRPGDSRLAAFF
>TRBJ2-3|12|TRBV29-1|few|-
TGCAGCGGTAGACAGGCCACAGATACGCAGTATTTT
CSGRQATDTQYF
>TRBJ2-5|11|TRBV6-2/TRBV6-3|-|-
TGTGCCAGCAGTATCTCCGAGACCCAGTACTTC
CASSISETQYF
>TRBJ1-1|12|TRBV6-2/TRBV6-3|-|-
TGTGCCAGCAGTACCGGGACACAGCTGGCTTTCTTT
CASSTGTQLAFF
>TRBJ2-7|15|TRBV20-1|few|-
TGCAGTGCTAGAGATCTGAGGATTAGCTCCTACGAGCAGTACTTC
CSARDLRISSYEQYF
>TRBJ1-3|17|TRBV6-5|few|-
TGTGCCAGCAGTTACACTTCAGGGATCGGCTCTGGAAACACCATATATTTT
CASSYTSGIGSGNTIYF
>TRBJ2-7|15|TRBV5-1|-|TRBD2
TGCGCCCGCACCCCTATATACGGGGGGGCCTACGAGCAGTACTTC
CARTPIYGGAYEQYF
>TRBJ2-7|17|TRBV4-2|few|TRBD2
TGTGCCAGCAGCCACCGAACTAGCGGGGGGCCAACCTACGAGCAGTACTTC
CASSHRTSGGPTYEQYF
>TRBJ2-3|14|TRBV6-1|-|TRBD1
TGTGCCAGCACTCCGGACAGGGGGCGGGATACGCAGTATTTT
CASTPDRGRDTQYF
>TRBJ2-5|16|TRBV7-9|-|-
TGTGCCAGCAGCTTAGGAGGGGCAGGGCTGGGTGAGACCCAGTACTTC
CASSLGGAGLGETQYF
>TRBJ2-3|13|TRBV29-1|many|TRBD2
TGCAGCGGGGGGGACTACTACACAGATACGCAGTATTTT
CSGGDYYTDTQYF
>TRBJ1-4|14|TRBV12-3/TRBV12-4|few|-
TGTGCCAGCAGTTTTAGGGGGATAAATGAAAAACTGTTTTTT
CASSFRGINEKLFF
>TRBJ2-3|14|TRBV20-1|few|TRBD1
TGCAGTGCTAGGGACAGGGGGATCGGAGATACGCAGTATTTT
CSARDRGIGDTQYF
>TRBJ2-5|17|TRBV5-1|many|TRBD1
TGCGCCAGCAGCCCAGGGTACAGGGGGCGCCTGTTAGAGACCCAGTACTTC
CASSPGYRGRLLETQYF
>TRBJ1-5|14|TRBV6-1|-|TRBD1
TGTGCCAGCAGCGCTACCCTGGACAGGCAGCCCCAGCATTTT
CASSATLDRQPQHF
>TRBJ2-2|17|TRBV3-1|-|-
TGTGCCAGCAGCCAAACCCGGGGCATACGAACGACCGGGGAGCTGTTTTTT
CASSQTRGIRTTGELFF
>TRBJ1-2|14|TRBV9|few|TRBD1
TGTGCCAGCAGCGCGGCGACAGGGAACTATGGCTACACCTTC
CASSAATGNYGYTF
>TRBJ2-2|17|TRBV4-3|few|-
TGCGCCAGCAGACCAAGATCGTCGCCCTCTGACACCGGGGAGCTGTTTTTT
CASRPRSSPSDTGELFF
>TRBJ2-1|13|TRBV20-1|few|TRBD2
TGCAGCTCTAGCGGGGTGGGATACAATGAGCAGTTCTTC
CSSSGVGYNEQFF
>TRBJ2-5|13|TRBV7-2|many|-
TGTGCCAGCAGCGGGCAGAACCAAGAGACCCAGTACTTC
CASSGQNQETQYF
>TRBJ1-3|15|TRBV20-1|-|-
TGCAGTGCTAGGGGGGATAGGGGAAAAGGAAACACCATATATTTT
CSARGDRGKGNTIYF
>TRBJ1-2|15|TRBV28|few|TRBD1
TGTGCCAGCAGCCCCTCCGGCAGGGGGTACTATGGCTACACCTTC
CASSPSGRGYYGYTF
>TRBJ2-2|18|TRBV5-6|many|TRBD2
TGTGCCAGCACCACGGGGACTAGCGGGAGGGCTAACACCGGGGAGCTGTTTTTT
CASTTGTSGRANTGELFF
>TRBJ1-2|14|TRBV20-1|few|-
TGCAGTGCTAGAGGGGGCAGCTTAGCCTATGGCTACACCTTC
CSARGGSLAYGYTF
>TRBJ2-3|17|TRBV15|-|TRBD2
TGTGCCACCAGCATCGGGACTAGCGGGTATGGACCAGATACGCAGTATTTT
CATSIGTSGYGPDTQYF
>TRBJ2-2|15|TRBV7-2|many|-
TGTGCCAGCAGCCTAATTCGCACAAACACCGGGGAGCTGTTTTTT
CASSLIRTNTGELFF
>TRBJ2-5|12|TRBV18|-|-
TGTGCCAGCTCACAAAAACAAGAGACCCAGTACTTC
CASSQKQETQYF
>TRBJ2-7|14|TRBV28|-|TRBD1
TGTGCCAGCAGTTTTCCCGGGACAGGGGACGAGCAGTACTTC
CASSFPGTGDEQYF
>TRBJ2-7|14|TRBV7-9|-|TRBD2
TGTGCCAGCAGCGGACTAGCGGGAGCGTACGAGCAGTACTTC
CASSGLAGAYEQYF
>TRBJ1-1|11|TRBV7-9|few|-
TGTGCCAGCTTAGTGGGGGCTGAAGCTTTCTTT
CASLVGAEAFF
>TRBJ2-1|15|TRBV7-7|-|TRBD2
TGTGCTAGCAGCTTAGCGGGGGACAAATACAATGAGCAGTTCTTC
CASSLAGDKYNEQFF
>TRBJ2-3|15|TRBV28|-|TRBD2
TGTGCCAGCAGTTTCGGGACTATGGGCACAGATACGCAGTATTTT
CASSFGTMGTDTQYF
>TRBJ2-5|14|TRBV12-3/TRBV12-4|few|TRBD1
TGTGCCAGCAGTTTGGGACAGGGGCCAGAGACCCAGTACTTC
CASSLGQGPETQYF
>TRBJ2-2|14|TRBV28|-|-
TGTGCCAGCAGTTTTGCCAGCAGCACCGGGGAGCTGTTTTTT
CASSFASSTGELFF
>TRBJ2-7|14|TRBV5-1|few|-
TGCGCCAGCAGCTTAATGCCGACTAGCTACGAGCAGTACTTC
CASSLMPTSYEQYF
>TRBJ2-5|15|TRBV28|few|TRBD2
TGTGCCAGCAGTAGTCAAGCGGGAGGGCGAGAGACCCAGTACTTC
CASSSQAGGRETQYF
>TRBJ2-1|17|TRBV27|many|TRBD2
TGTGCCAGCAGTTTACCTAGCGGGGGGGCAGATTACAATGAGCAGTTCTTC
CASSLPSGGADYNEQFF
>TRBJ2-3|13|TRBV29-1|many|TRBD2
TGCAGCGCTAGAGGACTAGCGGTAGATACGCAGTATTTT
CSARGLAVDTQYF
>TRBJ2-3|13|TRBV7-8|-|-
TGTGCCAGCAGCTTAGAACAGCATAATACGCAGTATTTT
CASSLEQHNTQYF
>TRBJ2-5|15|TRBV6-2/TRBV6-3|-|-
TGTGCCAGCAGTGAGAACGACCCGGATCGGGGGACCCAGTACTTC
CASSENDPDRGTQYF
>TRBJ2-3|13|TRBV2|-|TRBD2
TGTGCCAGCAGAGCGGGGAGCACAGATACGCAGTATTTT
CASRAGSTDTQYF
>TRBJ2-5|12|TRBV6-5|-|-
TGTGCCAGCAGTTCCTTTGACAGTATCATCTACTTC
CASSSFDSIIYF
>TRBJ2-5|13|TRBV11-3|-|-
TGTGCCAGCAGCGGGGACTCTCGGGAGACCCAGTACTTC
CASSGDSRETQYF
>TRBJ2-5|14|TRBV20-1|many|-
TGCAGTGCTAGAAGGGACATGTACCAAGAGACCCAGTACTTC
CSARRDMYQETQYF